These T cell receptor beta chains were read from a single sample in a study of post-analysis software for immune sequencing data. TCRdb processed the PCR reads anew with MiXCR; each CDR3 protein has one entry. The repertoire has about 760,000 distinct CDR3 sequences, less than 35% of them found once; the top ten carry more than 0.55%. Sequenced material: blood. Source of these receptors: a girl aged 5-17 years with multiple sclerosis. CDR3s include the opening cysteine and the closing phenylalanine or tryptophan. A D gene is named only where the DNA matches it firmly. Rows give clone size only sometimes, using once, few, many, or a class for an expanded clone.

V gene,CDR3 length,J gene,D gene,clone size,CDR3 DNA,CDR3 protein
TRBV6-5,13,TRBJ2-1,-,-,TGTGCCAGCAGCACCGACGAATTATCTGAGCAGTTCTTC,CASSTDELSEQFF
TRBV5-1,16,TRBJ1-1,TRBD1,few,TGCGCCAGCAGCTTGTTAGGGGGCGAGTTGAACACTGAAGCTTTCTTT,CASSLLGGELNTEAFF
TRBV12-5,16,TRBJ2-1,-,-,TGTGCTAGTGCCCCGACCGGGGTCATGGTTCCAGAGACCCAGTTCTTC,CASAPTGVMVPETQFF
TRBV2,14,TRBJ2-1,-,few,TGTGCCAGCAGTGATAGGGGGGCGGTGTCTGAGCAGTTCTTC,CASSDRGAVSEQFF
TRBV20-1,15,TRBJ2-3,TRBD1,-,TGCAGTGCTAGAGATGCAGACAGGGGCACAGATACGCAGTATTTT,CSARDADRGTDTQYF
TRBV20-1,15,TRBJ2-7,TRBD2,-,TGTAGTGCTGGGGGACTAGCGGGAGGCTCCTACGAGCAGTACTTC,CSAGGLAGGSYEQYF
TRBV27,16,TRBJ2-1,TRBD2,few,TGTGCCAGCAGTTTATATAGCGGGGGGCCGTACAATGAGCAGTTCTTC,CASSLYSGGPYNEQFF
TRBV19,14,TRBJ2-4,-,few,TGTGCCAGTAGTATGGGACACTCACTCGGAGAGCAGTACTTC,CASSMGHSLGEQYF
TRBV5-1,13,TRBJ2-7,-,-,TGCGCCAGCAGCTTGGTAGGCAGCGGAGAGCAGTACTTC,CASSLVGSGEQYF
TRBV7-2,16,TRBJ1-2,-,-,TGTGCCAGCAGCTCTCGGCCACGATCGAGGGGGTTCGGCTACACCTTC,CASSSRPRSRGFGYTF
TRBV7-2,17,TRBJ2-3,-,many,TGTGCCAGCAGCTTAGTTATATCCACAGGGAGCACAGATACGCAGTATTTT,CASSLVISTGSTDTQYF
TRBV4-3,15,TRBJ2-7,TRBD2,-,TGCGCCGGCAGGCAGACTAGCGGGTCTACCTACGAGCAGTACTTC,CAGRQTSGSTYEQYF
TRBV29-1,15,TRBJ2-3,-,few,TGCAGCGTTGAAAAAGGGGACCCTAGCACAGATACGCAGTATTTT,CSVEKGDPSTDTQYF
TRBV28,13,TRBJ2-1,-,-,TGTGCCAGCAGACCACCGGCACGGAATGAGCAGTTCTTC,CASRPPARNEQFF
TRBV28,18,TRBJ2-3,TRBD2,-,TGTGCCAGCAGTGGACAGTGGACTAGCGGGAGGGGCACAGATACGCAGTATTTT,CASSGQWTSGRGTDTQYF
TRBV7-8,15,TRBJ2-2,-,-,TGTGCCAGCAGCTTAGGCGGGACTTACACCGGGGGGCTGTTTTTT,CASSLGGTYTGGLFF
TRBV27,13,TRBJ2-3,-,-,TGTGCCTCCTCAAGGGGGGCGGGAGATACGCAGTATTTT,CASSRGAGDTQYF
TRBV7-9,15,TRBJ2-5,-,-,TGTGCCAGCAGCTTAGTATTCCGAGGGGAAGAGACCCAGTACTTC,CASSLVFRGEETQYF
TRBV6-6,13,TRBJ1-1,-,-,TGTGCCAGCATGGATGGGTTGAATACTGAAGCTTTCTTT,CASMDGLNTEAFF
TRBV9,11,TRBJ2-1,-,-,TGTGCCAGCAGGGGCGCCGGGAAGCAGTTCTTC,CASRGAGKQFF
TRBV6-6,13,TRBJ2-7,-,few,TGTGCCAGCAGTTACGAGGCGCCGGGGGAGCAGTACTTC,CASSYEAPGEQYF
TRBV7-9,16,TRBJ2-5,TRBD1,-,TGTGCCAGCAGCAGAACCGGGACAGGGAATCAAGAGACCCAGTACTTC,CASSRTGTGNQETQYF
TRBV5-1,16,TRBJ1-1,TRBD1,-,TGCGCCAGCAGCTTGAGCACAGGGGCTCAGAACACTGAAGCTTTCTTT,CASSLSTGAQNTEAFF
TRBV4-1,15,TRBJ1-5,-,-,TGCGCCAGCAGCCAAGGGGCCGGTAGCAATCAGCTCCAGCATTTT,CASSQGAGSNQLQHF
TRBV9,13,TRBJ1-2,-,few,TGTGCCAGCAGCACTACGGGACTCTATGGCTACACCTTC,CASSTTGLYGYTF
TRBV20-1,17,TRBJ1-5,-,-,TGCAGTGCTAGCATGTCGGGTTTCGGGGCCGACAATCAGCCCCAGCATTTT,CSASMSGFGADNQPQHF
TRBV7-9,15,TRBJ2-7,-,few,TGTGCCAGCAGCTTAGTCGTAGGGTCTCCCTACGAGCAGTACTTC,CASSLVVGSPYEQYF
TRBV12-3/TRBV12-4,15,TRBJ2-7,TRBD2,few,TGTGCCAGCACCCCGACTAGCGGGAGGTTCGGCGAGCAGTACTTC,CASTPTSGRFGEQYF
TRBV6-2/TRBV6-3,12,TRBJ2-5,-,-,TGTGCCAGCAGCAAGATAAAGGAGACCCAGTACTTC,CASSKIKETQYF
TRBV5-1,16,TRBJ2-1,TRBD1,-,TGCGCCAGCAGCACAGGACAGGGGGCTCCTCCCAATGAGCAGTTCTTC,CASSTGQGAPPNEQFF
TRBV20-1,15,TRBJ2-1,TRBD2,-,TGCAGTGCTAGTGAGGACGGGGGGTACCAAGAGACCCAGTTCTTC,CSASEDGGYQETQFF
TRBV7-2,14,TRBJ2-7,TRBD2,-,TGTGCCAGCAGCACCTCTAGCGGCTTCTACGAGCAGTACTTC,CASSTSSGFYEQYF
TRBV6-5,15,TRBJ2-3,-,-,TGTGCCAGCAGTCCCGGGTCATCAGGGTCCCGGGAGCAGTATTTT,CASSPGSSGSREQYF
TRBV6-2/TRBV6-3,11,TRBJ1-2,-,few,TGTGCCAGCCGAGTAGCCTATGGCTACACCTTC,CASRVAYGYTF
TRBV28,22,TRBJ1-5,-,-,TGTGCCAGCAGTTCCCCCAGTGGTGAGGGCAGGAACCAGGCTAGGAGCAATCAGCCCCAGCATTTT,CASSSPSGEGRNQARSNQPQHF
TRBV4-3,13,TRBJ2-7,-,few,TGCGCCAGCATCTTGGGGACCTCCCACGAGCAGTACTTC,CASILGTSHEQYF
TRBV5-1,16,TRBJ2-3,TRBD2,-,TGCGCCAGCAGCTTGAACCGACTAGCGGGCACAGATACGCAGTATTTT,CASSLNRLAGTDTQYF
TRBV28,14,TRBJ2-5,-,-,TGTGCCAGCAGTTTTGTCCTCGGGGAGGAGACCCAGTACTTC,CASSFVLGEETQYF
TRBV7-9,15,TRBJ2-7,-,-,TGTGCCAGCAGCGTCCGGGACGGAGACCCCTACGAGCAGTACTTC,CASSVRDGDPYEQYF
TRBV29-1,14,TRBJ2-5,TRBD1,-,TGCAGCGTTGTTTCGGGACAGGTATTCGGGACCCAGTACTTC,CSVVSGQVFGTQYF
TRBV12-3/TRBV12-4,14,TRBJ1-5,TRBD1,-,TGTGCCAGCAGTGCGGACAGGGGAAATCAGCCCCAGCATTTT,CASSADRGNQPQHF
TRBV24-1,17,TRBJ2-3,TRBD2,-,TGTGCCACCAGTGACGCCTTGACTAGCGGGAGCACAGATACGCAGTATTTT,CATSDALTSGSTDTQYF
TRBV20-1,15,TRBJ1-5,-,-,TGCAGTGCTAGGAGCTACGAGACACAGGATCAGCCCCAGCATTTT,CSARSYETQDQPQHF
TRBV2,11,TRBJ2-1,-,-,TGTGCCCTCCTGGACTACAATGAGCAGGTCTTC,CALLDYNEQVF
TRBV5-1,18,TRBJ2-5,TRBD1,-,TGCGCCAGCAGCAGGGATGAATTGGACAGGGTCTATGGAGAGACCCAGTACTTC,CASSRDELDRVYGETQYF
TRBV5-5,14,TRBJ2-3,TRBD1,-,TGTGCCAGCAGCGTGACAGGGGGCAGTGATACGCAGTATTTT,CASSVTGGSDTQYF
TRBV24-1,14,TRBJ2-5,-,-,TGTGCCACCAGTGATGAGGTCCGTAAGGATGAGCAGTACTTC,CATSDEVRKDEQYF
TRBV7-2,12,TRBJ1-4,-,-,TGTGCCAGCAGCCCCGACTGGCAAAAACTGTTTTTT,CASSPDWQKLFF
TRBV7-9,15,TRBJ2-5,-,once,TGTGCCAGCAGCTGGGAACAGTGGACAAAGGAGACCCAGTACTTC,CASSWEQWTKETQYF
TRBV6-2/TRBV6-3,16,TRBJ1-6,TRBD1,few,TGTGCCAGCAGTGCGACAGGGAGCTCCTATAATTCACTCCTCCACTTT,CASSATGSSYNSLLHF
TRBV20-1,11,TRBJ2-7,-,few,TGCAGTGTTAAGACTATCGACGAGCAGTACTTC,CSVKTIDEQYF
TRBV7-7,16,TRBJ2-7,-,-,TGTGCTAGCAGCTTGGCGGCAGCAGGGCCCTACAATGAGCAGTACTTC,CASSLAAAGPYNEQYF
TRBV6-1,15,TRBJ2-7,TRBD1,-,TGTGCCAGCAGGACGGGGACAGGGAGCTCCTACGAGCAGTACTTC,CASRTGTGSSYEQYF
TRBV12-3/TRBV12-4,13,TRBJ2-3,-,-,TGTGCCAGCAGCAACGGGATGTCAGATGTGCAGTATTTT,CASSNGMSDVQYF
TRBV20-1,18,TRBJ2-1,TRBD1,-,TGCAGTGCTAGAGATCGGGGACAGGGGGCGAAGTCAGTTCGGGAGCAGTTCTTC,CSARDRGQGAKSVREQFF